This TCR beta chain appears in the sequencing data of a study of blood T cell repertoires in COVID-19 (dated by TCRdb to the early 2020s). About the investigation overall: The collaborator samples originated in the United States, Italy and Spain and spanned the acute and convalescent phases of COVID-19. The material from the prospective study consisted of cDNA or gDNA derived from T cells, B-cell-depleted T cells, or PBMCs. The dataset comprised deeply sampled blood TCRbeta repertoires from subjects exposed to, actively infected with, or recovered from COVID-19. The repertoires were released in a freely available public database meant as a resource for research on the immune response to SARS-CoV-2. The samples were drawn from the first 160 participants of the ongoing ImmuneRACE study and from roughly 1,300 subjects provided by 6 global collaborators. Nearly every sample came with metadata listing a de-identified subject ID, COVID-19 status, age in years and sex. Where available, HLA class I and class II types were obtained from metadata supplied by the sample provider rather than from assay-based typing.

The research as a whole found: The amount of clinical and demographic metadata varied by source and participant and was provided uncurated.

The immunoSEQ Assay, a bias-controlled multiplex PCR, was used to amplify TCRbeta CDR3 regions from genomic DNA. As for how the authors treated the data: Within the assay, amplification of reference gene primers was used to estimate how many nucleated cells each sample contained. To quantify the absolute abundance of each unique TCRbeta CDR3 rearrangement, sequence reads were collapsed and filtered. Productive Simpson clonality was computed per sample as the square root of Simpson's diversity index over productive rearrangements. TCRdb mirrors the immuneACCESS table, restricted to in-frame sequences. Some clones are absent from its copies; in checked studies, under half trace to an unresolved V gene, and the reason for the others is unknown. V, J and clone size are those of that table, while D and trimming were read from the DNA. The sample has 150,000 or so clones on record, over 75% of them singletons. 7% of the sample is held by the ten biggest clonotypes.

About this clone: Its target antigen remains unknown. There are no base qualities to consult, and no much larger clone falls within one base.

Including the terminal cysteine and phenylalanine, the CDR3 comprises 16 residues. The read is trimmed to its CDR3 DNA, 48 bases read in frame from base 1. Based on the germline V gene, the CDR1 and CDR2 sequences are KGHDR and SFDVKD. The junction carries 18 bases between V and J, which are trimmed by 3 bases and 5 bases respectively. Enrolling through a virtual design, the prospective study's participants ranged in age from roughly 18 to 89 years and lived across 24 United States geographic areas. In the prospective study, cohorts were assigned on the basis of participant-reported clinical history obtained from a screening survey and a study questionnaire. For ImmuneRACE Cohort 3, a participant was defined as recovered based on two consecutive negative NP/OP PCR tests, clearance by a healthcare professional, or resolution of symptoms. Mobile phlebotomists in the prospective study collected whole blood, serum and a nasopharyngeal or oropharyngeal swab from every participant. Over a roughly two-month period, participants in the prospective study had the option of providing additional blood draws and questionnaires. Before DNA extraction, blood samples from the prospective study were shipped at room temperature or frozen.

The TCR comes from a woman aged 45-60 years who had recovered from COVID-19. The chain couples TRBV24-1 to TRBJ2-5; TRBD2 is a weak D gene call, 5 bases matching. The source material was PBMCs or T cells enriched from blood (not recorded which). The bases are TGTGCCACCAGTGATACTACAGCCCGGGATCTCGAGACCCAGTACTTC. This encodes CATSDTTARDLETQYF.